This T cell receptor beta chain originates from a study of beta chain features in type 1 diabetes. Study-level findings and limits: Shorter templates might be favored by PCR, and equally so in patients and in controls. A cDNA-based sequencing approach could over-represent cells with high TCR expression. Significant though moderate, a shortening of TCRB CDR3s appeared in all four CD4+ subsets of Type 1 diabetes patients. At VDJ recombination sites, type 1 diabetes patients had fewer insertions and more deleted nucleotides.

This clone was counted a few times. Its antigen is as yet unknown. The investigators reverse transcribed all of the isolated RNA, so they sequenced expressed TCRB transcripts. Some clones are missing from TCRdb's copy, which holds only in-frame ones; the method was immunoSEQ multiplex PCR. In the table there are under 300,000 clones, around 21% of which are singletons. Germline loops: CDR1 MNHEY, CDR2 SMNVEV (reference sequence). The CDR3 length is 16 residues. J gave up 5 bases and V 5 bases, and 8 bases lay outside the gene matches. One heparinised blood draw, averaging about 116 mL, came from each donor.

The clonotype originates from a middle-aged woman with type 1 diabetes. The chain carries TRBV27 and TRBJ2-1; TRBD2 agrees at 11 bases. The sample taken for sequencing was naive CD4+ T cells from blood. CDR3 sequence reads: CASSPIAGGYDNEQFF. The CDR3, as DNA: TGTGCCAGCAGTCCCATAGCGGGAGGGTACGACAATGAGCAGTTCTTC.